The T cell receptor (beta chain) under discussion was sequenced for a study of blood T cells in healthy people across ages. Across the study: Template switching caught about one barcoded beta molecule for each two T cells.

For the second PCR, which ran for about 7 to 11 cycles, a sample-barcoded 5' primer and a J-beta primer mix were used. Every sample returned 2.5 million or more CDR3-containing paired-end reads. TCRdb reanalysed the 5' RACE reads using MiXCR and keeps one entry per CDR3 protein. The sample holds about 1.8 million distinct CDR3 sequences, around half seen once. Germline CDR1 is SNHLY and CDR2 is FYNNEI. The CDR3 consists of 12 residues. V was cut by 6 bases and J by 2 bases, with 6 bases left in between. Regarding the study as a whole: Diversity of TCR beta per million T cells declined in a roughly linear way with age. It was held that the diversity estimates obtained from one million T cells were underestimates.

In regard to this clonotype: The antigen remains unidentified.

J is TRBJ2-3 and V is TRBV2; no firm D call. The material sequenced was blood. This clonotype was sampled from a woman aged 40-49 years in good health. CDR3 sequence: CASRLFTDTQYF. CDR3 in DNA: TGTGCCAGCAGACTCTTCACAGATACGCAGTATTTT.